Below, 22 T cell receptor beta chains from the same sample are listed, as sequenced in a study of T cells in Graves' hyperthyroidism and ophthalmopathy. Researchers amplified the TCR beta CDR3 regions from RNA transcripts. The primer set for the first-round RT-PCR of the TCR CDR3 was HTBI. TCRdb passed the multiplex PCR reads through MiXCR, listing each CDR3 protein once. The sample shows about 400,000 distinct CDR3 sequences, approximately 15% of them seen only once. Sample: blood. These receptors were obtained from a woman aged 18-35 years with Graves' hyperthyroidism.

The chain is built from TRBV29-1 and TRBJ2-7; 16 bases are shared with TRBD2. With V trimmed by 5 bases and J by 3 bases, 7 bases remained unmatched. From germline, CDR1 is SQVTM and CDR2 ANQGSEA. The CDR3 has 16 residues. In DNA, the CDR3 is TGCAGCGTTCTGGGACTAGCGGGAGGGATAATCTACGAGCAGTACTTC. This sequence encodes CSVLGLAGGIIYEQYF.

This chain uses TRBV3-1 with TRBJ2-7; 9 bases fit TRBD2. The germline gives CDR1 LGHDT, CDR2 YNNKEL (reference sequence). This CDR3 is 14 amino acids long. Trimming took 3 bases from V and 9 from J; bases not matched to a gene: 9. CDR3 in amino acids: CASSQAGGPHGQYF. The DNA for the CDR3 is TGTGCCAGCAGCCAGGCGGGAGGGCCCCACGGGCAGTACTTC.

Ten or more counts support this clonotype. The rearrangement uses TRBV5-6 and TRBJ2-3; possible D gene TRBD1, 5 bases. Trimming stripped 1 base from V and 0 bases from J, with 18 bases between. The CDR3 spans 18 residues. CDR1 is SGHDT and CDR2 is YYEEEE in the germline V gene. DNA for the CDR3: TGTGCCAGCAGCTTGCGACGTCAGGGTGCGAAAAGCACAGATACGCAGTATTTT. This translates into CASSLRRQGAKSTDTQYF.

The chain uses TRBV27 and TRBJ2-1; 12 bases are shared with TRBD2. Per germline, CDR1 MNHEY and CDR2 SMNVEV (reference sequence). V lost 3 bases, J lost 0 bases, and 24 bases stayed unmatched. This CDR3 has 24 residues. The CDR3 sequence: CASSFEGPLSPGLAGPSSYNEQFF. The CDR3 region has the DNA TGTGCCAGCAGTTTTGAGGGGCCGCTTTCCCCGGGACTAGCGGGCCCCAGCTCCTACAATGAGCAGTTCTTC.

There are many counts of this clonotype. The genes are TRBV7-3 and TRBJ2-1; the D is unclear. This CDR3 region has 14 residues. Germline CDR1 SGHTA, CDR2 FQGTGA. Trimming stripped 2 bases from V and 2 bases from J, with 7 bases between. The CDR3: CASSLSVAYNEQFF. CDR3 nucleotides: TGTGCCAGCAGCTTATCAGTCGCCTACAATGAGCAGTTCTTC.

This clonotype was detected only a few times. V is TRBV4-2 and J is TRBJ2-7; TRBD2 aligns across 9 bases. Trimming took 2 bases from V and 2 from J; bases not matched to a gene: 10. The CDR3 runs 17 residues. CDR1 LGHNA and CDR2 YNFKEQ come from the germline V gene. The CDR3 is CASSQPVGLAGAYEQYF. The CDR3 DNA reads TGTGCCAGCAGCCAACCCGTCGGTTTAGCGGGAGCCTACGAGCAGTACTTC.

This clonotype was seen repeatedly, ten times or more. The limits of the CDR3 on the DNA are not certain, so only TCRdb's listed CDR3 is given. The rearrangement joins TRBV28 to TRBJ2-7. The CDR3 is 17 residues long, counting both termini. Germline CDR1 and CDR2: MDHEN and SYDVKM. The CDR3 protein is CASSSQYEQYFAYEQYF.

The chain joins TRBV13 to TRBJ2-5, with TRBD2 matching 10 bases. CDR1 is PRHDT, CDR2 FYEKMQ, per germline (reference sequence). The CDR3 spans 18 residues. Germline trimming cut 0 bases from V and 4 bases from J; bases unmatched to any gene: 11. The CDR3 region is CASSLGRLAGAPGETQYF. In nucleotides, the CDR3 is TGTGCCAGCAGCTTAGGCCGCCTAGCGGGAGCTCCGGGAGAGACCCAGTACTTC.

This clonotype has ten or more counts. The chain is built from TRBV6-2 or TRBV6-3 and TRBJ2-5; unclear D gene. The CDR3 is made up of 17 amino acids. Germline lookup yields CDR1 MNHEY and CDR2 SVGEGT. The V end lost 0 bases, the J end lost 5 bases, and 19 bases lay between the germline ends. CDR3 protein: CASSYSIARRDSETQYF. The CDR3 region has the DNA TGTGCCAGCAGTTACTCGATCGCTAGGAGAGATTCGGAGACCCAGTACTTC.

V and J are TRBV11-2 and TRBJ1-6; 7 bases agree with TRBD1. Germline CDR1 reads SGHAT; CDR2 reads FQNNGV. The junction had 12 bases not matched to a gene; V was cut back by 2 bases and J by 2 bases. This CDR3 spans 19 amino acids. CDR3 in DNA: TGTGCCAGCAGCTTACTGGGACGGGACAGCAGCCCCTATAATTCACCCCTCCACTTT. Its protein product is CASSLLGRDSSPYNSPLHF.

This clonotype was detected ten times or more. V usage is TRBV4-3 and J usage is TRBJ2-3, with unresolved D. The CDR3 extends over 16 amino acids. V was cut by 0 bases and J by 2 bases, with 12 bases left in between. Looked up from germline, CDR1 is LGHNA and CDR2 is YSLEER. Written as DNA, the CDR3 is TGCGCCAGCAGCCAAGATCTCGCGGCACTCACAGATACGCAGTATTTT. Amino acid sequence: CASSQDLAALTDTQYF.

This clonotype was observed a few times. The chain is built from TRBV7-2 and TRBJ2-7; 7 nucleotides agree with TRBD2. V lost 6 bases, J lost 4 bases, and 12 bases stayed unmatched. This CDR3 region has 15 residues. CDR1 and CDR2 (germline): SGHTA, FQGNSA. CDR3 DNA: TGTGCCAGCAGAAACAACGGGGGAGGGGTGTACGAGCAGTACTTC. This gives the protein CASRNNGGGVYEQYF.

V usage is TRBV27 and J usage is TRBJ1-6; D gene ambiguous. The CDR3 loop spans 14 amino acids. Trimming removed 3 bases from V and 3 bases from J, with 6 bases in between. CDR1 is MNHEY, CDR2 SMNVEV, per germline (reference sequence). CDR3 amino acids: CASSFRGYNSPLHF. The CDR3 bases are TGTGCCAGCAGTTTTCGGGGCTATAATTCACCCCTCCACTTT.

This clonotype was counted at least ten times. The chain carries TRBV6-1 and TRBJ2-3, with TRBD2 matching 7 bases. The V and J ends lost 6 bases and 11 bases, in that order; junction bases with no gene match: 14. The length of the CDR3 is 14 residues. The germline V gene encodes CDR1 MNHNS and CDR2 SASEGT. The CDR3 nucleotides read TGTGCCAGCAGAGTGAAGATCGGACTAGGGGTGCAGTATTTT. It encodes CASRVKIGLGVQYF.

The chain joins TRBV10-3 to TRBJ2-1; 7 bases are shared with TRBD1. Germline V gene data show CDR1 as ENHRY and CDR2 as SYGVKD. J lost 10 bases, V lost 6 bases, and 9 bases had no gene match. This CDR3 is built from 13 residues. DNA of the CDR3: TGTGCCATCAGCCAGGATTCGACAGGGGAGCAGTTCTTC. Translated: CAISQDSTGEQFF.

This rearrangement joins TRBV27 to TRBJ2-3; TRBD2 matches at 15 bases. The germline V gene encodes CDR1 MNHEY and CDR2 SMNVEV (reference sequence). V shed 4 bases, J shed 5 bases, and the junction held 7 bases outside the gene matches. This CDR3 has 17 amino acids. The DNA of the CDR3 is TGTGCCAGCAGTTCTTGGACTAGCGGGAGGGCCGGAGATACGCAGTATTTT. This gives the protein CASSSWTSGRAGDTQYF.

The chain uses TRBV7-6 and TRBJ2-7, with D perhaps TRBD2 (6 bases). The CDR3 sequence is 15 residues long. Trimming left V 1 base short and J 6 bases short, with 16 bases between. CDR1 and CDR2 from the germline V gene are SGHVS and FNYEAQ. CDR3 amino acids: CASSLGGARLGEQYF. In nucleotides, the CDR3 is TGTGCCAGCAGCTTAGGCGGGGCGCGCTTAGGCGAGCAGTACTTC.

The gene calls are TRBV20-1 and TRBJ1-4; no reliable D call. The V gene's germline CDR1 is DFQATT and CDR2 SNEGSKA (reference sequence). The CDR3 loop spans 15 amino acids. V shed 2 bases and J shed 0 bases, with 10 bases lying between them. The CDR3 DNA reads TGCAGTGCTAGATTATTCGGACCAACTAATGAAAAACTGTTTTTT. The encoded protein is CSARLFGPTNEKLFF.

This clonotype was counted many times. The CDR3 reads CASSPPLRGAFF. The CDR3 nucleotides read TGTGCCAGCAGCCCCCCCCTTAGAGGAGCTTTCTTT. The rearrangement links TRBV28 to TRBJ1-1; D remains ambiguous. The CDR3 extends over 12 amino acids. CDR1 is MDHEN, CDR2 SYDVKM, per germline. Trimming left V 6 bases short and J 10 bases short, with 15 bases between.

V gene TRBV20-1 combines with J gene TRBJ1-4; no clear D gene. Trimming cost V 5 bases and J 0 bases, with 10 bases left between them. The CDR3 sequence is 14 residues long. CDR1 and CDR2 from the germline V gene are DFQATT and SNEGSKA (reference sequence). In DNA, the CDR3 is TGCAGTGCTCTTACAGCCGCAACTAATGAAAAACTGTTTTTT. As protein: CSALTAATNEKLFF.

This clonotype has a count of ten or more. The rearrangement links TRBV20-1 to TRBJ2-2, with D perhaps matching TRBD2 (6 bases). Trimming shortened V by 4 bases and J by 6 bases, and 9 bases separated the two germline ends. CDR3 length equals 12 residues. The germline gives CDR1 DFQATT, CDR2 SNEGSKA (reference sequence). This CDR3 reads CSATPSAGELFF. DNA of the CDR3: TGCAGTGCTACCCCTAGCGCCGGGGAGCTGTTTTTT.

Ten or more counts support this clonotype. The chain couples TRBV5-5 to TRBJ2-1; TRBD2 matches 10 bases. CDR3 size: 18 residues. Looked up from germline, CDR1 is SGHKS and CDR2 is YYEKEE (reference sequence). After removal of 0 bases from V and 4 bases from J, the junction contained 10 bases not matched to a gene. CDR3 in amino acids: CASSLAELAGRLYNEQFF. In DNA, the CDR3 is TGTGCCAGCAGCTTGGCCGAACTAGCGGGGCGACTTTACAATGAGCAGTTCTTC.